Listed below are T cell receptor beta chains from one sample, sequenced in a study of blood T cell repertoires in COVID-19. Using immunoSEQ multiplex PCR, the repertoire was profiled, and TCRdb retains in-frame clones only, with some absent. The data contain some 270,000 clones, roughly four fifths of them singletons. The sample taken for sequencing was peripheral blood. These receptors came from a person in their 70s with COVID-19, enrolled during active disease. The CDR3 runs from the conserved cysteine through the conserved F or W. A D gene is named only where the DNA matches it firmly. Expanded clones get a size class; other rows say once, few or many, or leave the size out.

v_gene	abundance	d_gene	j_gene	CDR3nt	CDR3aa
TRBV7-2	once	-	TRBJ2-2	TGTGCCAGCAGCCTAGACGTTAGCTTGACCGGGGAGCTGTTTTTT	CASSLDVSLTGELFF
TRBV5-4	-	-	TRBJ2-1	TGTGCCAGCAGCTTGAACAGCAATGAGCAGTTCTTC	CASSLNSNEQFF
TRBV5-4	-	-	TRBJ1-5	TGTGCCAGCAGCTCACAGGGAAGCAATCAGCCCCAGCATTTT	CASSSQGSNQPQHF
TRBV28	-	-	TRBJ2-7	TGTGCCAGCAGTTGGACAATCGGGGGACGTCGCGAGCAGTACTTC	CASSWTIGGRREQYF
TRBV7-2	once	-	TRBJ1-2	TGTGCCAGCAGCTCGGGAATAACGCGAGGCTACACCTTC	CASSSGITRGYTF
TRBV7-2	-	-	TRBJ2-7	TGTGCCAGCAGCTGGGGCTCATACTACGAGCAGTACTTC	CASSWGSYYEQYF
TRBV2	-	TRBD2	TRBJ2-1	TGTGCCAGCCTACCGGGACTAGCCTACAATGAGCAGTTCTTC	CASLPGLAYNEQFF
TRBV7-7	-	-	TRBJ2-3	TGTGCCAGCAGCTCGGAAGGGGCAGATACGCAGTATTTT	CASSSEGADTQYF
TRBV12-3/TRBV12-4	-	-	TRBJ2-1	TGTGCCAGCAGAGTCAGGGGCAATGAGCAGTTCTTC	CASRVRGNEQFF
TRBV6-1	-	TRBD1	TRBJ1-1	TGTGCCAGCAGTGAAGGGGGACAGGGAGGCACTGAAGCTTTCTTT	CASSEGGQGGTEAFF
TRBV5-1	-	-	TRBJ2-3	TGCGCCAGCAGCTCACTGGGCGATACGCAGTATTTT	CASSSLGDTQYF
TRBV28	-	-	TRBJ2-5	TGTGCCAGCAGTCCCCGGGGTACGTACCAAGAGACCCAGTACTTC	CASSPRGTYQETQYF
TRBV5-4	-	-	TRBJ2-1	TGTGCCAGCAGCTTGTCAGGGAACAATGAGCAGTTCTTC	CASSLSGNNEQFF
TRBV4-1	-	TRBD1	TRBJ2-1	TGCGCCAGCAGCCAGGCTGGACAGGGGGCACGGAATGAGCAGTTCTTC	CASSQAGQGARNEQFF
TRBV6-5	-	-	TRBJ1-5	TGTGCCAGCAGTCCTTCGGGCTCGGGACAGCCCCAGCATTTT	CASSPSGSGQPQHF
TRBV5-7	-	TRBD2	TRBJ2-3	TGTGCCAGCAGCGATGCTAGCGGGGGGAACGATACGCAGTATTTT	CASSDASGGNDTQYF
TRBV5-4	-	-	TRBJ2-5	TGTGCCAGCAGCCTGGACGGACAGCAAGAGACCCAGTACTTC	CASSLDGQQETQYF
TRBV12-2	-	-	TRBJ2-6	TGTGCAAGTCGCTTAGTGGGGCCCACTGGGGCCAACGTCCTGACTTTC	CASRLVGPTGANVLTF
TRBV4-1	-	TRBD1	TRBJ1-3	TGCGCCAGCAGCAGCCGGGACAGGGGGCTGATCGGAAACACCATATATTTT	CASSSRDRGLIGNTIYF
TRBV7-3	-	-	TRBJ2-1	TGTGCCAGCAGCCCAAGAATGAGCTCCTACAATGAGCAGTTCTTC	CASSPRMSSYNEQFF
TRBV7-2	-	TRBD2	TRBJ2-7	TGTGCCAGCAGCTTATCGGGACTATCCTACGAGCAGTACTTC	CASSLSGLSYEQYF
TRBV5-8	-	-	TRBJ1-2	TGTGCCAGCAGCTTGGTTCTGGAGGGCTACACCTTC	CASSLVLEGYTF
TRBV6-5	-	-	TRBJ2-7	TGTGCCAGCAGGGAGGGGAAGGGCTGGGCCCCCGAGCAGTACTTC	CASREGKGWAPEQYF
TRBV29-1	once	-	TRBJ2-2	TGCAGCGCCAGGGGAGAGGGAATGGCCGGGGAGCTGTTTTTT	CSARGEGMAGELFF
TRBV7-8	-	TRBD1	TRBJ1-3	TGTGCCAGCAGCATCTATGGACAGGGACGGTCCGGAAACACCATATATTTT	CASSIYGQGRSGNTIYF
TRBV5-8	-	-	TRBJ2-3	TGTGCCAGCAGCCCCAGAGGCCCCGCAGATACGCAGTATTTT	CASSPRGPADTQYF
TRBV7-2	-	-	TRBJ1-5	TGTGCCAGCAGCCAGGGTAGAAGCAATCAGCCCCAGCATTTT	CASSQGRSNQPQHF
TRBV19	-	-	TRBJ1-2	TGTGCCAGCTCAGAGCAGGCGAATCGAATCTATGGCTACACCTTC	CASSEQANRIYGYTF
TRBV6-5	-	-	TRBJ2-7	TGTGCCAGCTCGTTACCAGGCTCCTACGAGCAGTACTTC	CASSLPGSYEQYF